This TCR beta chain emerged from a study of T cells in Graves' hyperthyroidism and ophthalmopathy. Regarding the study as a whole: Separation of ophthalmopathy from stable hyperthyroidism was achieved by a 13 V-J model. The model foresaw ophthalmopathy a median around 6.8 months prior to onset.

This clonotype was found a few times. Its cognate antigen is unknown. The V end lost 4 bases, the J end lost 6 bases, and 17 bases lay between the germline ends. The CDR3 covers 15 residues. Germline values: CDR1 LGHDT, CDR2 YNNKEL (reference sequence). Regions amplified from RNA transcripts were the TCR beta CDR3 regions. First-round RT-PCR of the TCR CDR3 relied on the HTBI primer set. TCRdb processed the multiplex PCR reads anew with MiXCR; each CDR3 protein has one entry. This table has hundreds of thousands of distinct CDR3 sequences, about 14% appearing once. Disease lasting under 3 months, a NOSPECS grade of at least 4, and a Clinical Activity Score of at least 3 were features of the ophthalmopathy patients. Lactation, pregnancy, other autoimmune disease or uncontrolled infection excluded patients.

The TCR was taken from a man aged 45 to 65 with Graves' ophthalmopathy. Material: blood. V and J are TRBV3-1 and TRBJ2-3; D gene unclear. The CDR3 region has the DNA TGTGCCAGCAGCCCCCGGACGGTAGAGGCGGATACGCAGTATTTT. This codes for CASSPRTVEADTQYF.